This TCR beta chain was identified in a study of blood T cell repertoires in COVID-19. Study-wide background: Sample material is recorded as cDNA or gDNA derived from T cells, B-cell-depleted T cells, or PBMCs.

V was clipped by 5 bases and J by 0 bases, with 13 bases between them. Germline loops: CDR1 MNHEY, CDR2 SMNVEV (reference sequence). The CDR3 has 15 residues. The protocol was immunoSEQ multiplex PCR, while the TCRdb copy is restricted to in-frame clones and leaves out a portion. The profile shows more than 40,000 clones, roughly 90% of them singletons. Input material: peripheral blood. The chain joins TRBV27 to TRBJ2-5, with a weak D call TRBD1 (6 bases). The receptor was isolated from a man between 50 and 59 years old with active COVID-19. This CDR3 reads CASSRGQLYQETQYF. The DNA of the CDR3 is TGTGCCAGCAGTCGGGGACAACTGTACCAAGAGACCCAGTACTTC.